These T cell receptor beta chains were read from a single sample in a study of OX40 agonist ivuxolimab in advanced cancers. Profiled with immunoSEQ multiplex PCR; TCRdb holds only in-frame clones, not every one. The table records roughly 80,000 clones, around 80% of them present only once. Specimen: CD4+ or CD8+ T cells sorted from blood, collected in a trial of the OX40 agonist ivuxolimab. These receptors were obtained from an adult with an advanced solid tumor such as melanoma, head and neck, liver or kidney cancer. The CDR3 runs from the conserved cysteine through the conserved F or W. The D gene is left open where the match is weak. Rows may omit the clone size; those that give it use once, few, many or a size class.

J gene,clone size,D gene,V gene,CDR3 protein,CDR3 DNA
TRBJ2-3,NA,NA,TRBV5-6,CASSLRRADTQYF,TGTGCCAGCAGCCTACGGAGGGCGGATACGCAGTATTTT
TRBJ1-5,NA,NA,TRBV6-1,CASSEATGNQPQHF,TGTGCCAGCAGTGAGGCGACAGGAAATCAGCCCCAGCATTTT
TRBJ2-5,NA,TRBD1,TRBV28,CASSSRTGTQQTETQYF,TGTGCCAGCAGTTCGAGGACAGGCACCCAGCAGACGGAGACCCAGTACTTC
TRBJ1-3,NA,TRBD1,TRBV4-3,CASSQERDRGTIYF,TGCGCCAGCAGCCAAGAGCGGGACAGAGGCACCATATATTTT
TRBJ2-1,NA,NA,TRBV7-3,CASSSGPKDGEQFF,TGTGCCAGCAGCTCCGGGCCCAAGGACGGTGAGCAGTTCTTC
TRBJ2-3,NA,NA,TRBV19,CASSIASEDTQYF,TGTGCCAGTAGTATCGCTAGCGAAGATACGCAGTATTTT
TRBJ1-6,few,NA,TRBV10-3,CATGEPGNSPLHF,TGTGCCACAGGAGAACCGGGGAATTCACCCCTCCACTTT
TRBJ1-4,once,NA,TRBV11-2,CASSRPGVGEKLFF,TGTGCCAGCAGCCGCCCGGGGGTGGGTGAAAAACTGTTTTTT
TRBJ1-1,NA,NA,TRBV6-6,CASSYLGGNTEAFF,TGTGCCAGCAGTTACTTAGGGGGGAACACTGAAGCTTTCTTT
TRBJ1-6,few,TRBD1,TRBV4-1,CADKQGGIGSPLHF,TGCGCCGATAAACAGGGGGGAATAGGTTCACCCCTCCACTTT
TRBJ1-3,few,NA,TRBV19,CASSIGPLRTIYF,TGTGCCAGTAGTATTGGGCCGCTACGGACCATATATTTT
TRBJ2-7,few,NA,TRBV28,CATTGNSYEQYF,TGTGCCACAACCGGCAACTCCTACGAGCAGTACTTC
TRBJ2-3,NA,TRBD1,TRBV6-5,CASSFGQGQGRDTQYF,TGTGCCAGCAGTTTCGGGCAGGGACAGGGGAGGGATACGCAGTATTTT
TRBJ2-6,few,TRBD1,TRBV4-3,CASSQDRGTGGFSGANVLTF,TGCGCCAGCAGCCAAGATAGGGGGACAGGGGGCTTTTCTGGGGCCAACGTCCTGACTTTC
TRBJ2-3,NA,NA,TRBV7-2,CASSLGLPSTDTQYF,TGTGCCAGCAGCTTAGGACTTCCAAGCACAGATACGCAGTATTTT
TRBJ2-5,few,NA,TRBV6-6,CASGERGGGETQYF,TGTGCCAGCGGAGAGAGGGGGGGAGGGGAGACCCAGTACTTC
TRBJ1-1,NA,TRBD1,TRBV6-6,CASSQGAETEAFF,TGTGCCAGCAGTCAGGGGGCTGAGACTGAAGCTTTCTTT
TRBJ2-2,NA,NA,TRBV4-2,CASSQVGNTGELFF,TGTGCCAGCAGCCAAGTGGGGAACACCGGGGAGCTGTTTTTT
TRBJ1-1,few,NA,TRBV9,CASSVQAIGTEAFF,TGTGCCAGCAGCGTCCAGGCTATTGGTACTGAAGCTTTCTTT
TRBJ2-3,NA,NA,TRBV18,CASSLTSGTSTDTQYF,TGTGCCAGCTCACTGACCTCCGGGACTAGCACAGATACGCAGTATTTT
TRBJ1-4,NA,NA,TRBV7-9,CASSLIPPEINDGEKLFF,TGTGCCAGCAGCTTAATCCCCCCAGAGATTAACGATGGGGAAAAACTGTTTTTT
TRBJ2-2,NA,NA,TRBV6-5,CASSYSWGNTGELFF,TGTGCCAGCAGTTACTCTTGGGGGAACACCGGGGAGCTGTTTTTT
TRBJ2-5,NA,NA,TRBV11-3,CASSRRAGRQETQYF,TGTGCCAGCAGCCGGAGGGCGGGACGTCAAGAGACCCAGTACTTC
TRBJ1-6,NA,TRBD1,TRBV9,CASSPSGTGDSPLHF,TGTGCCAGCAGCCCCTCAGGGACAGGGGATTCACCCCTCCACTTT